Given below is one T cell receptor (beta chain) in context. Its antigen is not known. The record originates from a study of shared clonotypes between healthy human individuals. Study-level information: For every donor, three CD4 naive, three CD4 memory, two CD8 naive and one CD8 memory plates were used.

A split of CD4+ cells into CD45RA+ naive and CD45RA-negative memory subsets was performed. Study conclusions and caveats: Clonotype sharing across donors was expected to vary with sequencing depth.

Trimming removed 8 bases from V and 4 bases from J; junction bases left unmatched: 9. The CDR3 has 16 amino acids. The germline gives CDR1 MGHDK, CDR2 SYGVNS. As handled by the study authors: From ImmunoSEQ came sequences covering only the junction and carrying no quality scores, so filtering differed. TCRdb's table, derived via immunoSEQ multiplex PCR, lists solely in-frame clones and lacks some. D and trimming come from the DNA, and the V and J calls and clone size come from that table. This sample has about a million clones, with over 60% found just once. The sequenced sample consisted of memory CD4+ T cells sorted from blood. The subset is: CD45RA-negative fraction. The rearrangement uses TRBV25-1 and TRBJ2-2; 11 nucleotides agree with TRBD1. The TCR originated in a man aged 18-30 years in good health. CDR3 in DNA: TGTGCCAGCTCACAGGACAGGGGGCTTATCACCGGGGAGCTGTTTTTT. It is translated as CASSQDRGLITGELFF.